Only a few counts were recorded for the clone carrying this T cell receptor (beta chain). The antigen remains undetermined. One end of the junction does not line up with germline, which may come from a read error. The authors' processing: A papillary thyroid cancer distant-metastasis classifier was built from CDR3 differences across clinicopathological groups. TCRdb recomputed clones from the PCR reads via MiXCR. The V and J calls reflect TCRdb's pipeline rather than the authors' work. This sample has around 25,000 clones; roughly 25% occur once, and the top ten carry more than 5%. These data belong to a study of metastatic and nonmetastatic thyroid tumors. At the level of the study: Blood and tumor or nodule tissue repertoires from malignant and benign thyroid patients were compared. The study's findings and limits: TCR beta diversity was reportedly significantly higher in malignant thyroid tumors than benign nodules, in blood and tumor.

The CDR3 is made up of 13 amino acids. Germline CDR1 is LNHDA and CDR2 is SQIVND (reference sequence). All patients were treatment-naive before thyroid surgery. Material: blood. The V gene is TRBV19, the J gene TRBJ1-1; TRBD1 is a possible D gene (5 bases). The sequence derives from a female donor with papillary thyroid cancer or a benign thyroid nodule (not recorded which). Some clones in this sample may be carry-over from other donors' samples. Written as DNA, the CDR3 is TGTGCAAGTATGGGCAGGGAGGCCACTGAAGCTTTATTT. Protein sequence: CASMGREATEALF.